The present entry profiles one TCR beta chain with its context. This entry comes from a study of identical twins. TCRdb itself ran the 5' RACE reads through MiXCR, one entry per CDR3 protein. Of 1.5 million to 2 million distinct CDR3 sequences listed, around 29% are singletons. In germline, CDR1 is MNHNY, CDR2 SVGAGI (reference sequence). The CDR3 covers 15 residues. Trimming cost V 1 base and J 9 bases; bases outside gene matches: 5. The chain has TRBV6-6 and TRBJ1-6, with TRBD1 matching over 8 bases. The source material was cord blood. This clonotype originated in a newborn girl in good health. The CDR3 DNA reads as TGTGCCAGCAGTTACTTGGGACAGGATGCTTCACCCCTCCACTTT. Translating it yields CASSYLGQDASPLHF.